The 2 T cell receptor beta chains listed next were all sequenced from one sample in a study of blood T cell repertoires in COVID-19. Sequenced by immunoSEQ multiplex PCR; TCRdb stores in-frame clones only, minus some. The table lists roughly 190,000 clones, around 86% of them singletons, with roughly 6.6% in the top ten. Material: peripheral blood. The receptors come from a woman aged 40 to 49 with acute or convalescent COVID-19.

J is TRBJ2-2 and V is TRBV6-4; 8 bases line up with TRBD1. The germline CDR1 and CDR2 sequences are MRHNA and SNTAGT. Trimming took 2 bases from V and 3 from J; bases not matched to a gene: 5. CDR3 length: 16 amino acids. CDR3 in amino acids: CASSDGQGGDTGELFF. The CDR3 DNA reads as TGTGCCAGCAGTGACGGACAGGGAGGCGACACCGGGGAGCTGTTTTTT.

This clone was detected only once. J is TRBJ1-5 and V is TRBV28; 7 nucleotides agree with TRBD1. V dropped 3 bases and J dropped 3; count of bases not matched to a gene: 11. CDR1 is MDHEN and CDR2 is SYDVKM in the germline V gene. The CDR3 has 17 amino acids. CDR3 region: CASSFSRTGPFNQPQHF. As DNA, the CDR3 is TGTGCCAGCAGTTTCTCCCGGACAGGCCCGTTCAATCAGCCCCAGCATTTT.